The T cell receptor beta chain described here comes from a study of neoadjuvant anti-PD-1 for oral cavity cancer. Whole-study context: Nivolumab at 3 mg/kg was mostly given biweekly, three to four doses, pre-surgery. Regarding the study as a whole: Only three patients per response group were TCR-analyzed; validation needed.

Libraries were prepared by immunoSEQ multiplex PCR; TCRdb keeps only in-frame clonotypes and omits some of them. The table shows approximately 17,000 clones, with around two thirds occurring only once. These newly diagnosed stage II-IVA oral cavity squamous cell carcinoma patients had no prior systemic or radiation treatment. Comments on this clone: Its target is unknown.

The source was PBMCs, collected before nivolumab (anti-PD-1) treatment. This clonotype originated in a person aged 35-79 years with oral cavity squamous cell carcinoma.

The CDR3 is CASSLEEASTEAFF. CDR3 in DNA: TGCGCCAGCAGCCTAGAGGAGGCGTCCACTGAAGCTTTCTTT. The genes are TRBV4-1 and TRBJ1-1; D gene ambiguous. Germline V gives CDR1 MGHRA, CDR2 YSYEKL. The CDR3 sequence is 14 residues long. Between the trimmed V and J ends, which lost 4 bases and 4 bases, there was a span of 13 bases.